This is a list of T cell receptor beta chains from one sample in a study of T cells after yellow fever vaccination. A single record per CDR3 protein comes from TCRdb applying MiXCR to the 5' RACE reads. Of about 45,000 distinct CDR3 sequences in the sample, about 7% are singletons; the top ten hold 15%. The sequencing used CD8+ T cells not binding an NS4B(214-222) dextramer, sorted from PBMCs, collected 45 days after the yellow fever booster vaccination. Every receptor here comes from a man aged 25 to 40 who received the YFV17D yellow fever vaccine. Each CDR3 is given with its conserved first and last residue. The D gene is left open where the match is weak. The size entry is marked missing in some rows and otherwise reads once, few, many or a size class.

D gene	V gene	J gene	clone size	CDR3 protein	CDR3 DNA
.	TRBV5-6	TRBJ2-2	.	CASSLASNTGELFF	TGTGCCAGCAGCTTGGCTTCTAACACCGGGGAGCTGTTTTTT
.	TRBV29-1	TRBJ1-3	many	CSVTYSGNTIYF	TGCAGCGTTACTTACTCTGGAAACACCATATATTTT
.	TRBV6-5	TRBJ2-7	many	CASKGASDYEQYF	TGTGCCAGCAAAGGGGCATCAGACTACGAGCAGTACTTC
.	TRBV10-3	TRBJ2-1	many	CAIGEQFF	TGTGCCATCGGTGAGCAGTTCTTC
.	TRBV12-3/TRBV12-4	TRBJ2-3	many	CASNRGSSTDTQYF	TGTGCCAGCAACCGAGGATCTAGCACAGATACGCAGTATTTT
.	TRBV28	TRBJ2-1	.	CASSPSGWTSYNEQFF	TGTGCCAGCAGCCCCTCGGGGTGGACCTCCTACAATGAGCAGTTCTTC
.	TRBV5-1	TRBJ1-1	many	CASSPSQGFTEAFF	TGCGCCAGCAGCCCATCACAGGGATTTACTGAAGCTTTCTTT
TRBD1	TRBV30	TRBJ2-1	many	CAWSWDRGYNEQFF	TGTGCCTGGAGTTGGGACAGGGGATACAATGAGCAGTTCTTC
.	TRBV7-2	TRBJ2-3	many	CASSLGRLESTDTQYF	TGTGCCAGCAGCTTAGGTCGACTAGAGTCAACAGATACGCAGTATTTT
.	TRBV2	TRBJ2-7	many	CASRLSYEQYF	TGTGCCAGCAGGTTAAGTTACGAGCAGTACTTC
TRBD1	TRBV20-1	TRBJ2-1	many	CSARGEQGVNEQFF	TGCAGTGCTAGAGGTGAACAGGGGGTGAATGAGCAGTTCTTC
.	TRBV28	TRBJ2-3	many	CASSLPTDTQYF	TGTGCCAGCAGCCTCCCTACAGATACGCAGTATTTT
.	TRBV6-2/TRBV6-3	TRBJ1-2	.	CASRRTPGVYGYTF	TGTGCCAGCAGGCGCACACCGGGAGTCTATGGCTACACCTTC
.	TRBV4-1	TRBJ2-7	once	CASSQGFEQYF	TGCGCCAGCAGCCAGGGGTTCGAGCAGTACTTC
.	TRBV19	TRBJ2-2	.	CASSPGNTWRTGELFF	TGTGCCAGTAGTCCGGGAAATACCTGGCGCACCGGGGAGCTGTTTTTT
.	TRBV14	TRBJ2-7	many	CASSQVNQRYEQYF	TGTGCCAGCAGCCAAGTTAACCAGAGATACGAGCAGTACTTC
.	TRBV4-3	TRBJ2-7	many	CASSQVQGFNEQYF	TGCGCCAGCAGCCAAGTTCAGGGATTCAACGAGCAGTACTTC
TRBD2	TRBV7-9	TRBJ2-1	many	CASSLPGGRRDNEQFF	TGTGCCAGCAGCTTACCGGGCGGGAGGAGGGACAATGAGCAGTTCTTC
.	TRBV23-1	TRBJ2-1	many	CAIHREVRNEQFF	TGCGCCATTCACAGGGAGGTCCGCAATGAGCAGTTCTTC
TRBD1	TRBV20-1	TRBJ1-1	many	CSARDRVGAGTEAFF	TGCAGTGCTAGGGACAGGGTGGGGGCGGGCACTGAAGCTTTCTTT
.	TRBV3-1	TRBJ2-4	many	CASSQGLENIQYF	TGTGCCAGCAGCCAAGGGTTGGAAAACATTCAGTACTTC
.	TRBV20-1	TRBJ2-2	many	CSARPLFPSNTGELFF	TGCAGTGCTAGACCCCTGTTCCCATCGAACACCGGGGAGCTGTTTTTT